The 4 T cell receptor beta chains given below trace back to one sample, sequenced in a study of T cells after yellow fever vaccination. From the 5' RACE reads, TCRdb called clonotypes with MiXCR, one entry per CDR3 protein. The sample yields a few hundred thousand distinct CDR3 sequences, under 25% seen once. This specimen consisted of PBMCs, obtained 15 days after the yellow fever booster vaccination. The source of these receptors is a young man who received the YFV17D yellow fever vaccine.

This clonotype was seen repeatedly, ten times or more. The chain recombines TRBV6-5 with TRBJ2-3; D gene uncertain. The V end lost 0 bases, the J end lost 3 bases, and 4 bases lay between the germline ends. The CDR3 totals 13 residues. Germline values: CDR1 MNHEY, CDR2 SVGAGI. The CDR3 DNA is TGTGCCAGCAGTTACTCGATTACAGATACGCAGTATTTT. Amino acid sequence: CASSYSITDTQYF.

This clonotype was recorded once. The CDR3 bases are TGCGCCAGCAGCCATACAGGGATGAATTCACCCCTCCACTTT. Amino acid sequence: CASSHTGMNSPLHF. The chain combines TRBV4-3 with TRBJ1-6; TRBD1 is a possible D gene (6 bases). The germline CDR1 and CDR2 sequences are LGHNA and YSLEER. V was clipped by 3 bases and J by 7 bases, with 10 bases between them. This CDR3 has 14 residues.

The chain's CDR3 is CASSFPLAGGNEQFF. In DNA, the CDR3 is TGCGCCAGCAGCTTTCCCCTAGCGGGAGGGAATGAGCAGTTCTTC. The rearrangement links TRBV5-1 to TRBJ2-1; 12 positions agree with TRBD2. Germline CDR1 and CDR2: SGHRS and YFSETQ. The J segment lost 7 bases and the V segment lost 2 bases, leaving 4 bases of the junction unmatched. The CDR3 length is 15 residues.

CDR3 DNA sequence: TGTGCCAGCAGCTTACTATCGACAGGGGTTTCTGGCTACACCTTC. Translating gives CASSLLSTGVSGYTF. The gene calls are TRBV7-6 and TRBJ1-2, with 8 bases fitting TRBD1. V trimming: 2 bases; J trimming: 7 bases; junction bases outside the gene matches: 9. The CDR3 covers 15 residues. From germline, CDR1 is SGHVS and CDR2 FNYEAQ.